This is a list of T cell receptor beta chains from one sample in a study of blood T cells in healthy people across ages. TCRdb redid the calling of the 5' RACE reads with MiXCR, one entry per CDR3 protein. This sample has approximately 940,000 distinct CDR3 sequences, with around 48% found just once. The sequenced material came from blood. These receptors all stem from a man younger than 45 in good health. Both conserved end residues are trimmed from each CDR3. Fields, in order: D gene, clone size, V gene, J gene, CDR3 protein. The D gene is left open where the match is weak. Not every row has a clone size; where given, it reads once, few, many or a size class.

D gene: NA
clone size: few
V gene: TRBV28
J gene: TRBJ2-4
CDR3 protein: ASSEALAKNIQY

D gene: NA
clone size: NA
V gene: TRBV7-3
J gene: TRBJ2-2
CDR3 protein: ASSPLTGIPGELF

D gene: NA
clone size: NA
V gene: TRBV7-8
J gene: TRBJ2-5
CDR3 protein: ASSLRQNVQETQY

D gene: NA
clone size: NA
V gene: TRBV3-1
J gene: TRBJ1-5
CDR3 protein: ASSQDSVNQPQH

D gene: NA
clone size: NA
V gene: TRBV9
J gene: TRBJ2-3
CDR3 protein: ASSVDGGTQY

D gene: NA
clone size: NA
V gene: TRBV7-2
J gene: TRBJ1-2
CDR3 protein: ASSLSTSYGYT

D gene: NA
clone size: NA
V gene: TRBV5-1
J gene: TRBJ2-5
CDR3 protein: ASSLKAASGETQY

D gene: TRBD2
clone size: NA
V gene: TRBV12-3/TRBV12-4
J gene: TRBJ2-5
CDR3 protein: ASSPSGGAWETQY

D gene: TRBD1
clone size: few
V gene: TRBV10-3
J gene: TRBJ2-7
CDR3 protein: AIRGDRGTDEQY

D gene: NA
clone size: NA
V gene: TRBV29-1
J gene: TRBJ1-1
CDR3 protein: SAGHGGNTEAF

D gene: NA
clone size: few
V gene: TRBV20-1
J gene: TRBJ2-1
CDR3 protein: SVSRRVDEQF

D gene: NA
clone size: NA
V gene: TRBV20-1
J gene: TRBJ1-6
CDR3 protein: SATGRVGSPLH

D gene: TRBD1
clone size: NA
V gene: TRBV6-2/TRBV6-3
J gene: NA
CDR3 protein: ASSQGTGLLGAAGEQY

D gene: NA
clone size: NA
V gene: TRBV20-1
J gene: NA
CDR3 protein: SARDRVSSAYEQY

D gene: NA
clone size: NA
V gene: TRBV27
J gene: TRBJ1-1
CDR3 protein: ASSLVPDLNTEAF

D gene: TRBD1
clone size: few
V gene: TRBV6-1
J gene: TRBJ2-3
CDR3 protein: ASSSGTGDTDTQY

D gene: NA
clone size: NA
V gene: TRBV10-3
J gene: TRBJ2-6
CDR3 protein: AISIGGAGANVLT

D gene: TRBD1
clone size: few
V gene: TRBV6-6
J gene: TRBJ2-7
CDR3 protein: ASSGKDRGGYEQY

D gene: NA
clone size: few
V gene: TRBV2
J gene: TRBJ2-1
CDR3 protein: ASTLETGTNEQF

D gene: NA
clone size: NA
V gene: TRBV24-1
J gene: NA
CDR3 protein: GTSIGYEQY

D gene: TRBD1
clone size: few
V gene: TRBV29-1
J gene: TRBJ1-4
CDR3 protein: SVAKGQQSNEKLF

D gene: NA
clone size: NA
V gene: TRBV7-2
J gene: TRBJ2-7
CDR3 protein: ASSSFGYEQY

D gene: NA
clone size: NA
V gene: TRBV28
J gene: TRBJ2-2
CDR3 protein: ASSRDGELF

D gene: TRBD1
clone size: NA
V gene: TRBV7-9
J gene: TRBJ1-2
CDR3 protein: ASSLGTGTGYT

D gene: TRBD2
clone size: few
V gene: TRBV4-2
J gene: NA
CDR3 protein: ASSQDLRGGTEQY

D gene: TRBD1
clone size: NA
V gene: TRBV20-1
J gene: TRBJ1-1
CDR3 protein: SAIWDRGGEAF

D gene: NA
clone size: NA
V gene: TRBV28
J gene: TRBJ1-2
CDR3 protein: DSSWGGGYT

D gene: TRBD1
clone size: NA
V gene: TRBV13
J gene: TRBJ1-1
CDR3 protein: ASSSSTDRYRHTEAF

D gene: TRBD2
clone size: NA
V gene: TRBV6-1
J gene: TRBJ2-5
CDR3 protein: ATTALAGGAETQY

D gene: NA
clone size: NA
V gene: TRBV18
J gene: TRBJ1-4
CDR3 protein: ASSKVETNEKLF

D gene: TRBD1
clone size: NA
V gene: TRBV6-6
J gene: TRBJ1-2
CDR3 protein: ASSYPIQGGDYGYT

D gene: TRBD2
clone size: NA
V gene: TRBV25-1
J gene: NA
CDR3 protein: ASSESGRAVYEQY